This is a list of T cell receptor beta chains from one sample in a study of CD8+ T cells in alopecia areata. Method: immunoSEQ multiplex PCR; TCRdb's copy keeps in-frame clones and lacks some. The sample comprises about 200,000 clones, approximately 60% of which are singletons, and around 3% rests with the top ten. This sample comprised CD4+ T cells sorted from blood, obtained at week 4, from a patient treated with tofacitinib. Every receptor here comes from a human donor with alopecia areata. CDR3s include the opening cysteine and the closing phenylalanine or tryptophan. A D gene is named only where the DNA matches it firmly. Size values are once, few and many counts, or a class for expanded clones, and some rows have none.

J gene,clone size,D gene,V gene,CDR3 protein,CDR3 DNA
TRBJ2-4,few,-,TRBV4-2,CASSQKLSGVQYF,TGTGCCAGCAGCCAAAAGCTGAGCGGCGTACAGTACTTC
TRBJ2-7,few,TRBD1,TRBV2,CASSESTGGIDEQYF,TGTGCCAGCAGTGAATCGACAGGGGGGATCGACGAGCAGTACTTC
TRBJ2-5,-,TRBD1,TRBV29-1,CSVEGTGEETQYF,TGCAGCGTTGAGGGGACAGGGGAGGAGACCCAGTACTTC
TRBJ1-6,-,TRBD1,TRBV29-1,CSVRDRGNNSPLHF,TGCAGCGTCCGGGACAGGGGGAATAATTCACCCCTCCACTTT
TRBJ1-6,few,TRBD1,TRBV25-1,CASSLTGGDSPLHF,TGTGCCAGCAGCCTGACAGGGGGAGATTCACCCCTCCACTTT
TRBJ1-6,once,-,TRBV6-5,CASSSHRTGSSPLHF,TGTGCCAGCAGCTCACACCGCACGGGGAGTTCACCCCTCCACTTT
TRBJ2-2,many,-,TRBV9,CASSPRTSQSGELFF,TGTGCCAGCAGCCCCAGGACGTCCCAAAGCGGGGAGCTGTTTTTT
TRBJ2-1,-,TRBD1,TRBV29-1,CSVDGTATSDEQFF,TGCAGCGTTGATGGGACAGCAACGTCGGATGAGCAGTTCTTC
TRBJ2-7,-,TRBD2,TRBV7-8,CASSLKRRTSGGYEQYF,TGTGCCAGCAGCTTAAAGAGGCGTACTAGCGGGGGCTACGAGCAGTACTTC
TRBJ2-7,-,-,TRBV15,CATSRLAGTYEQYF,TGTGCCACCAGCAGACTGGCAGGGACCTACGAGCAGTACTTC
TRBJ1-5,-,TRBD1,TRBV29-1,CSARTGNQPQHF,TGCAGCGCCCGGACAGGGAATCAGCCCCAGCATTTT
TRBJ2-7,-,TRBD1,TRBV15,CATSRTRRDSPEQYF,TGTGCCACCAGCAGAACGCGCCGGGACAGCCCCGAGCAGTACTTC
TRBJ2-5,-,-,TRBV11-3,CASSLAGLQETQYF,TGTGCCAGCAGCTTAGCGGGGTTACAAGAGACCCAGTACTTC
TRBJ2-3,few,-,TRBV29-1,CSAVGRGVRFSTDTQYF,TGCAGCGCTGTAGGGCGGGGTGTACGATTTAGCACAGATACGCAGTATTTT
TRBJ1-5,few,TRBD1,TRBV10-3,CAISESDRVNQPQHF,TGTGCCATCAGTGAGTCGGACAGGGTAAATCAGCCCCAGCATTTT
TRBJ1-2,-,TRBD1,TRBV9,CASRSGTAYGYTF,TGTGCCAGCAGATCCGGGACAGCCTATGGCTACACCTTC
TRBJ2-7,few,-,TRBV6-5,CASSPFRTYEQYF,TGTGCCAGCAGTCCCTTTCGGACCTACGAGCAGTACTTC
TRBJ2-4,few,TRBD1,TRBV2,CATQDRGNIQYF,TGTGCCACCCAGGACAGGGGCAACATTCAGTACTTC
TRBJ2-3,-,-,TRBV29-1,CSVDREADTQYF,TGCAGCGTTGACAGGGAGGCAGATACGCAGTATTTT
TRBJ1-2,-,-,TRBV27,CASSLSQGGYGYTF,TGTGCCAGCAGTTTATCACAGGGAGGGTATGGCTACACCTTC
TRBJ2-7,-,-,TRBV30,CAWSGSRPSYEQYF,TGTGCCTGGTCGGGGTCCAGACCGTCCTACGAGCAGTACTTC
TRBJ1-1,once,-,TRBV29-1,CSVEGRPAFF,TGCAGCGTTGAAGGCAGGCCCGCTTTCTTT
TRBJ2-1,-,-,TRBV2,CASRPLVGEQFF,TGTGCCAGCAGACCCCTCGTCGGGGAGCAGTTCTTC
TRBJ1-1,once,-,TRBV7-6,CASSFDRNTEASF,TGTGCCAGCAGCTTCGACAGGAACACTGAAGCTTCCTTT
TRBJ2-7,-,TRBD1,TRBV28,CASSSGQSYEQYF,TGTGCCAGCAGCTCGGGACAGAGCTACGAGCAGTACTTC
TRBJ1-5,few,TRBD1,TRBV7-2,CASSPSGQGNQPQHF,TGTGCCAGCAGCCCGAGCGGACAGGGGAATCAGCCCCAGCATTTT
TRBJ1-2,-,TRBD1,TRBV4-3,CASSQEGAFGQGVAYGYTF,TGCGCCAGCAGCCAAGAAGGGGCTTTCGGACAGGGCGTTGCCTATGGCTACACCTTC
TRBJ1-5,-,-,TRBV29-1,CSVAEGHSNQPQHF,TGCAGCGTCGCCGAGGGGCATAGCAATCAGCCCCAGCATTTT
TRBJ2-3,-,TRBD1,TRBV7-2,CASSFSRGTGVSDTQYF,TGTGCCAGCAGCTTCTCCCGAGGGACAGGGGTGTCAGATACGCAGTATTTT
TRBJ2-5,few,TRBD1,TRBV15,CATSSDRSFQETQYF,TGTGCCACCAGTTCGGACAGGTCCTTCCAAGAGACCCAGTACTTC
TRBJ2-5,few,-,TRBV19,CATRNPGETQYF,TGTGCCACTAGAAACCCGGGAGAGACCCAGTACTTC
TRBJ1-2,once,TRBD1,TRBV30,CAWSTRQGSGSGYTF,TGTGCCTGGAGTACAAGACAGGGGTCTGGATCAGGCTACACCTTC
TRBJ1-2,-,-,TRBV5-6,CASSLNSAGLWSYTF,TGTGCCAGCAGCTTAAATAGTGCAGGCCTATGGAGCTACACCTTC
TRBJ2-3,few,-,TRBV4-3,CASSQDPSTDTQYF,TGCGCCAGCAGCCAAGATCCTAGCACAGATACGCAGTATTTT
TRBJ1-4,-,-,TRBV5-1,CASSLDILATNEKLFF,TGCGCCAGCAGCTTAGACATCCTCGCAACTAATGAAAAACTGTTTTTT
TRBJ1-5,-,-,TRBV2,CASVRERNQPQHF,TGTGCCAGCGTAAGGGAGAGGAATCAGCCCCAGCATTTT
TRBJ1-5,few,TRBD1,TRBV30,CAWRQGADNQPQHF,TGTGCCTGGAGACAGGGGGCTGACAATCAGCCCCAGCATTTT